This TCR beta chain is drawn from a study of OX40 agonist ivuxolimab in advanced cancers. At the level of the study: Ivuxolimab is a fully human IgG2 antibody that activates OX40 (CD134).

Assay: immunoSEQ multiplex PCR; the TCRdb copy retains only in-frame clones and omits some. The table lists roughly 60,000 clones, about 94% of them singletons, with roughly a fifth in the top ten. Germline assignment: CDR1 MNHEY and CDR2 SMNVEV (reference sequence). Trimming at V came to 5 bases and at J to 8 bases, leaving 9 bases not matched to a gene. This CDR3 is 14 amino acids long. The source is an adult with an advanced solid tumor such as melanoma, head and neck, liver or kidney cancer. The starting material was CD4+ or CD8+ T cells sorted from blood, obtained in a trial of the OX40 agonist ivuxolimab. This chain uses TRBV27 with TRBJ2-1, with 7 bases aligning to TRBD2. Here the CDR3 DNA reads TGTGCCAGCAGTCCAACGCTGGGGGGGGATGAGCAGTTCTTC. This codes for CASSPTLGGDEQFF.